These 26 T cell receptor beta chains were all obtained from the same sample, sequenced in a study of graft-versus-host responses after intestinal transplantation. These receptors' antigens are unknown. This table comes from immunoSEQ multiplex PCR, and its TCRdb copy is limited to in-frame clones, with some not included. The sample has about 110,000 clones, around 93% seen once. The sequenced sample was unstimulated CD8+ T cells sorted from spleen or lymph node cells, obtained before intestinal transplant. These receptors originate from a human donor who received an intestinal transplant.

The J gene is TRBJ2-3, the V gene TRBV6-5; weak D call: TRBD2 (6 bases). The V end was cut by 2 bases, the J end by 2 bases, with 8 bases between. This CDR3 comprises 14 residues. Germline CDR1 is MNHEY and CDR2 is SVGAGI. The CDR3 DNA sequence: TGTGCCAGCAGTTACCGGGAGTTCACAGATACGCAGTATTTT. Protein sequence: CASSYREFTDTQYF.

DNA of the CDR3: TGCAGTGCTAGAGATCAGGGGGAAGCTTTCTTT. It yields the protein CSARDQGEAFF. The rearrangement uses TRBV20-1 and TRBJ1-1; tentative D call: TRBD1 (6 bases). Trimming took off 0 bases at V and 8 bases at J, with 7 bases between the two ends. CDR3 length: 11 residues. Germline V gene data show CDR1 as DFQATT and CDR2 as SNEGSKA (reference sequence).

This chain uses TRBV4-1 with TRBJ2-1; the D gene is possibly TRBD2 (7 bases). The germline V gene encodes CDR1 MGHRA and CDR2 YSYEKL. The length of the CDR3 is 16 residues. Trimming took 6 bases from V and 10 from J, leaving 25 bases between them. CDR3 region: CASSLMTSLEGGEQFF. The CDR3 DNA reads as TGCGCCAGCAGTTTAATGACTAGCCTCGAGGGGGGGGAGCAGTTCTTC.

The chain uses TRBV13 and TRBJ1-1; D may be TRBD1 (6 bases). With 2 bases removed from V and 8 bases from J, the gap between germline ends came to 12 bases. The germline V gene has CDR1 PRHDT and CDR2 FYEKMQ (reference sequence). There are 13 residues in the CDR3. This CDR3 reads CASSLMGASEAFF. The CDR3 bases are TGTGCCAGCAGCTTAATGGGGGCTTCCGAAGCTTTCTTT.

V is TRBV7-9 and J is TRBJ2-3, with 8 bases fitting TRBD2. The CDR3 runs 15 residues. Trimming cost V 4 bases and J 7 bases; bases outside gene matches: 10. In germline, CDR1 is SEHNR, CDR2 FQNEAQ (reference sequence). DNA for the CDR3: TGTGCCAGCAGCTCCCTACTAGCGGAGGGCCATACGCAGTATTTT. Its translation is CASSSLLAEGHTQYF.

This clone was seen just once. The V and J genes are TRBV6-5 and TRBJ1-1; unclear D gene. CDR1 MNHEY and CDR2 SVGAGI come from the germline V gene. V was clipped by 6 bases and J by 6 bases, with 11 bases between them. This CDR3 comprises 12 residues. The DNA for the CDR3 is TGTGCCAGCAGAGTTATTGGCTCTGAAGCTTTCTTT. Protein sequence: CASRVIGSEAFF.

The chain joins TRBV9 to TRBJ2-2; D might be TRBD2 (5 bases). V gave up 0 bases and J gave up 5 bases, with 11 bases separating them. Germline loops: CDR1 SGDLS, CDR2 YYNGEE. The CDR3 contains 15 residues. The CDR3 nucleotides are TGTGCCAGCAGCGTAGCCAGCGGAAGGACCGGGGAGCTGTTTTTT. Encoded protein: CASSVASGRTGELFF.

V usage is TRBV5-1 and J usage is TRBJ2-7; D is unresolved. The V gene's germline CDR1 is SGHRS and CDR2 YFSETQ. Trimming stripped 4 bases from V and 3 bases from J, with 11 bases between. There are 13 residues in the CDR3. CDR3 sequence reads: CASSETINYEQYF. The DNA for the CDR3 is TGCGCCAGCAGCGAGACAATTAACTACGAGCAGTACTTC.

This sequence joins TRBV5-1 and TRBJ2-7; TRBD1 is a possible D gene (5 bases). The length of the CDR3 is 13 residues. Trimming cost V 5 bases and J 0 bases, with 9 bases left between them. Germline-derived CDR1 and CDR2 are SGHRS and YFSETQ. The CDR3 reads CASRRGSSYEQYF. The CDR3 coding sequence is TGCGCCAGCAGAAGGGGCTCCTCCTACGAGCAGTACTTC.

This chain joins TRBV6-5 and TRBJ2-7; D perhaps matches TRBD2 (5 bases). The CDR3 extends over 13 amino acids. Per the germline V gene, CDR1 is MNHEY and CDR2 is SVGAGI. Trimming shortened V by 2 bases and J by 5 bases, and 10 bases separated the two germline ends. The CDR3 sequence: CASSYSDYNEQYF. In DNA form, the CDR3 reads TGTGCCAGCAGTTACAGTGACTATAACGAGCAGTACTTC.

J is TRBJ2-7 and V is TRBV28; TRBD2 matches 7 bases. The V segment lost 7 bases and the J segment 2 bases; nucleotides outside the gene matches: 11. Germline V gene lookup returns CDR1 MDHEN and CDR2 SYDVKM. The CDR3 totals 15 residues. DNA for the CDR3: TGTGCCAGCACTCTCAGTGAGGCGGGGGCCTACGAGCAGTACTTC. Protein sequence: CASTLSEAGAYEQYF.

J is TRBJ2-5 and V is TRBV7-9; D not certain. The V end lost 9 bases, the J end lost 4 bases, and 12 bases lay between the germline ends. The CDR3 covers 12 residues. Per the germline V gene, CDR1 is SEHNR and CDR2 is FQNEAQ (reference sequence). The CDR3 DNA sequence: TGTGCCAGTAGAACTGTGGGAGAGACCCAGTACTTC. This translates into CASRTVGETQYF.

The CDR3: CSVVGENYGYTLYGYTF. The CDR3 nucleotides read TGCAGCGTTGTCGGGGAAAACTATGGCTACACCCTCTATGGCTACACCTTC. This chain connects TRBV29-1 to TRBJ1-2; D is unclear. CDR3 length equals 17 residues. Germline V lookup: CDR1 SQVTM, CDR2 ANQGSEA. V lost 4 bases, J lost 4 bases, and 25 bases lay in between.

The CDR3: CASMGGRGARAFF. In DNA form, the CDR3 reads TGTGCCAGCATGGGGGGGCGCGGGGCCCGAGCTTTCTTT. This rearrangement joins TRBV27 to TRBJ1-1, with D possibly TRBD1 on 6 matching bases. V was trimmed by 7 bases and J by 10 bases, leaving 19 bases between them. Germline V gene sequence: CDR1 MNHEY, CDR2 SMNVEV (reference sequence). The CDR3 consists of 13 residues.

The J gene is TRBJ2-1, the V gene TRBV27; D might be TRBD1 (6 bases). The V end lost 5 bases, the J end lost 8 bases, and 13 bases lay between the germline ends. Germline CDR1 MNHEY, CDR2 SMNVEV (reference sequence). This CDR3 is 13 amino acids long. CDR3 loop: CASSPWDTDEQFF. CDR3 DNA sequence: TGTGCCAGCAGTCCCTGGGACACCGATGAGCAGTTCTTC.

The chain links TRBV28 to TRBJ1-2; weak D call: TRBD1 (6 bases). This CDR3 has 12 residues. V gave up 11 bases and J gave up 5 bases, with 15 bases separating them. Germline CDR1 reads MDHEN; CDR2 reads SYDVKM. The CDR3 DNA reads TGTGCCGCAAGGGGGACATCGTATGGCTACACCTTC. Translated: CAARGTSYGYTF.

The rearrangement joins TRBV7-3 to TRBJ2-1; D is ambiguous. V was trimmed by 5 bases and J by 6 bases, leaving 8 bases between them. Per the germline V gene, CDR1 is SGHTA and CDR2 is FQGTGA. The CDR3 covers 12 residues. CDR3 in DNA: TGTGCCAGCAGCCCTACACGCAATGAGCAGTTCTTC. Its protein product is CASSPTRNEQFF.

The V gene is TRBV14, the J gene TRBJ1-5; 7 positions agree with TRBD1. The J segment lost 2 bases and the V segment lost 4 bases, leaving 2 bases of the junction unmatched. This CDR3 spans 14 amino acids. Germline lookup yields CDR1 SGHDN and CDR2 FVKESK. In DNA, the CDR3 is TGTGCCAGCAGCCTTGGGACAGGCAATCAGCCCCAGCATTTT. It codes for CASSLGTGNQPQHF.

The rearrangement uses TRBV29-1 and TRBJ2-3; a possible D gene is TRBD1 (5 bases). The CDR3 is 15 amino acids. CDR1 SQVTM and CDR2 ANQGSEA come from the germline V gene. V lost 7 bases and J 0 bases, leaving 17 bases between the germline ends. Here the CDR3 DNA reads TGCAGCGCTATCACACAGGATTCTAGCACAGATACGCAGTATTTT. Residues: CSAITQDSSTDTQYF.

The rearrangement uses TRBV4-1 and TRBJ2-1; either TRBD1 or TRBD2 may supply D (6 bases each). Trimming removed 2 bases at V and 8 bases at J, with 7 bases between. Germline-derived CDR1 and CDR2 are MGHRA and YSYEKL. CDR3 length: 12 amino acids. In DNA, the CDR3 is TGCGCCAGCAGCCAAAGGGGGGATGAGCAGTTCTTC. It yields the protein CASSQRGDEQFF.

The rearrangement joins TRBV5-4 to TRBJ1-1; 11 nucleotides match TRBD1. V lost 1 base and J lost 0; bases outside the gene matches: 5. The CDR3 runs to 17 residues. From germline, CDR1 is SGHNT and CDR2 YYREEE (reference sequence). In nucleotides, the CDR3 is TGTGCCAGCAGCTTGCCGGACAGGGGGCAAATGAACACTGAAGCTTTCTTT. This translates into CASSLPDRGQMNTEAFF.

With regard to this clone: Other DNA sequences from this sample encode an identical CDR3 as well. V usage is TRBV7-6 and J usage is TRBJ2-1, with TRBD2 identical over 7 bases. V lost 5 bases and J lost 0; bases outside the gene matches: 4. Germline V CDR1 and CDR2: SGHVS, FNYEAQ. The CDR3 is 15 amino acids. CDR3 nucleotide sequence: TGTGCCAGCAGCCCTAGCGGTAGCTCCTACAATGAGCAGTTCTTC. Its translation is CASSPSGSSYNEQFF.

This CDR3 reads CASSDGAYPGEGYTF. The CDR3 region has the DNA TGCGCCAGCAGCGACGGAGCCTACCCTGGGGAAGGCTACACCTTC. The gene calls are TRBV4-1 and TRBJ1-2, with D hard to call. CDR1 is MGHRA, CDR2 YSYEKL, per germline. The CDR3 spans 15 residues. V was shortened by 5 bases and J by 8 bases, with 21 bases between the two germline ends.

This chain uses TRBV4-1 with TRBJ1-1; D not resolved. Germline values: CDR1 MGHRA, CDR2 YSYEKL. The CDR3 has 15 amino acids. Trimming stripped 0 bases from V and 1 base from J, with 9 bases between. The CDR3 DNA sequence: TGCGCCAGCAGCCAAGAGCGATTCGGGAACACTGAAGCTTTCTTT. Its translation: CASSQERFGNTEAFF.

The V gene is TRBV5-6, the J gene TRBJ2-7, with 7 nucleotides matching TRBD2. This CDR3 is built from 16 residues. CDR1 and CDR2 (germline): SGHDT, YYEEEE. Unmatched junction bases numbered 12, after V lost 0 bases and J lost 6 bases. The CDR3 reads CASSLGGGSSLSEQYF. CDR3 nucleotides: TGTGCCAGCAGCTTGGGAGGCGGGAGTTCCCTCAGCGAGCAGTACTTC.

The V call is TRBV7-9, the J call TRBJ2-7; TRBD1 agrees at 8 bases. The CDR3 is made up of 15 amino acids. Germline trimming cut 5 bases from V and 2 bases from J; bases unmatched to any gene: 8. Per germline, CDR1 SEHNR and CDR2 FQNEAQ (reference sequence). The CDR3 loop is CASSGRDRPAYEQYF. The CDR3 DNA reads TGTGCCAGCAGCGGGCGGGACAGGCCAGCCTACGAGCAGTACTTC.